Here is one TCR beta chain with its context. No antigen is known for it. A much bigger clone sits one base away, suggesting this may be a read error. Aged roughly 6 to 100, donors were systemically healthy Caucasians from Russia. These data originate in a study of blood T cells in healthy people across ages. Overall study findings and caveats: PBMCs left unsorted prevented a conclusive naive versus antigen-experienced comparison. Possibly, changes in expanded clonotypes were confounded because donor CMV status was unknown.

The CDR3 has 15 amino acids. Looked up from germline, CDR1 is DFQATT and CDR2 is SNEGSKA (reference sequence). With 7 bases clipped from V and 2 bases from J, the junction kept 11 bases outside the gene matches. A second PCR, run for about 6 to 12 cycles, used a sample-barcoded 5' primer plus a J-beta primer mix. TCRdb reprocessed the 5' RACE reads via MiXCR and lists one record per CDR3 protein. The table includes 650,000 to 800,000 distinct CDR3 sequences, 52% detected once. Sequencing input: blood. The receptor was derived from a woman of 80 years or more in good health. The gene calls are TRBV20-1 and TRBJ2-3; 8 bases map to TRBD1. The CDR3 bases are TGCAGTGGCAACATCCGGGACAGGCACACAGATACGCAGTATTTT. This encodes CSGNIRDRHTDTQYF.